This T cell receptor (beta chain) originates from a study of T cells in Graves' hyperthyroidism and ophthalmopathy (dated by TCRdb to about 2019). Concerning the study at large: Peripheral blood was sampled at the time of initial diagnosis, prior to any treatment. In about 6 Graves' hyperthyroidism patients, the study also compared T-cell repertoires from thyroid tissue with T-cell repertoires from blood. TCR Vbeta CDR3 sequencing of 120 to 150 peripheral blood samples (43 ophthalmopathy, roughly 72 hyperthyroidism and around 17 progressor patients) is reported in the paper. Prospective prediction of ophthalmopathy was tested in an independent validation cohort consisting of 18 hyperthyroidism patients and more than 15 patients who later progressed to ophthalmopathy. After sampling, hyperthyroidism patients received methimazole starting at 30 mg daily, and ophthalmopathy patients received high-dose intravenous methylprednisolone. TCR V-J signatures able to tell the groups apart were searched for in a discovery cohort of 95 or so patients, of whom 43 had Graves' ophthalmopathy and 55 to 65 had stable Graves' hyperthyroidism. The 95 to 100 discovery patients were randomly divided into training and test sets at a 7:3 ratio. Overall results and qualifications from the work: Most expanded thyroid clonotypes (frequency above 0.001) were also detected in blood, suggesting blood repertoires may reflect thyroid immune responses. A 13 V-J signature model separated ophthalmopathy from stable hyperthyroidism, with around 90% sensitivity and approximately 81% specificity in cross-validation and 80%/75% in testing. Sample size was not statistically predetermined, and investigators were not blinded to group allocation. In validation, progression to ophthalmopathy was predicted by the model with 70% to 71% sensitivity and nearly 75% specificity, a median of roughly 6 months before onset.

The TCR beta CDR3 regions were amplified from RNA transcripts. The TCR CDR3 was subjected to a first round of RT-PCR using the HTBI primer set and the Qiagen OneStep RT-PCR kit. Libraries were constructed in a second round of multiplex PCR, after which size selection and purification were carried out. Sequencing of the libraries was done on an Illumina HiSeq2000 using paired-end 100 bp reads. The authors' analysis ran thus. SOAPnuke was used to process the raw data, removing reads that contained adapters or uncalled bases, had a mean Phred below 15, or lacked an exact match to the constant primer or identifier. High-quality paired reads were merged using COPE v1.2.5, and each unique nucleotide sequence was defined as a clonotype. MiTCR v1.1 was used to align clonotypes to the IMGT TRBV, TRBD and TRBJ reference segments. Only V-J combinations with frequency above 0.0001, covering 99% to 99.2% of repertoires, were analysed. A TCS score was defined as the ratio of F50 (clonal expansion) to E x V (chaos), with BLOSUM62-based TCRdist applied between CDR3 peptides within each V-J. Welch's t-statistics and random forest reduced 450 to 600 V-J features to 10 to 15, which were used in a naive Bayes classifier (R e1071). The public reads were quality trimmed at Q25 with fastp and then assembled into clones with MiXCR by TCRdb, keeping productive beta chains. Rows merge per CDR3 protein into single entries with the most common DNA and genes. The V and J calls come from TCRdb's annotation, not from the publication. The sample profile shows a few hundred thousand distinct CDR3 sequences; 18% of them were found once. Roughly two fifths of the sample belongs to the ten largest clones.

Notes on this clonotype: There is no known antigen for this receptor. Base quality data are lacking; no much larger clone is found one base away.

Trimming at the junction amounts to 10 bases on V and 5 bases on J, and the germline ends lie 12 bases apart. The CDR3 contains 12 residues, cysteine and phenylalanine counted. Left in the record is the CDR3 DNA by itself, 36 bases read in frame from the first base. Moderately to severely active disease, a Clinical Activity Score of at least 3, a NOSPECS grade of at least 4, and a duration under 3 months were present in ophthalmopathy patients. Patients with uncontrolled infections, other autoimmune diseases, pregnancy or lactation were excluded. Diagnoses were established on the basis of clinical symptoms, serum thyroxine and TRAb, thyroid ultrasound, and orbital computed tomography. PBMCs were isolated from approximately 10 ml of fresh peripheral blood by Ficoll-Paque density gradient centrifugation. Total RNA was extracted using Trizol reagent, and RNA quality was assessed on an Agilent 2100 Bioanalyzer.

This TCR was sampled from a man aged 18-30 years with Graves' ophthalmopathy. Sequencing was performed on blood. The chain is made from TRBV12-3 or TRBV12-4 and TRBJ2-1; the D region possibly corresponds to TRBD1 (6 bases align). The CDR3 corresponds to CAMGHPNNEQFF. Here is the DNA: TGTGCCATGGGACACCCCAACAATGAGCAGTTCTTC.